The 13 T cell receptor beta chains below come from one sample, sequenced in a study of graft-versus-host responses after intestinal transplantation. The table came from immunoSEQ multiplex PCR; TCRdb's copy has only in-frame clones and leaves some out. The sample consists of approximately 11,000 clones, about 89% of them appearing once. Time point defined: postoperative day 105 after intestinal transplantation (dayNNNN = postoperative day). This sample comprised PBMCs, obtained 105 days after intestinal transplantation. Receptors originate from a human patient who received an intestinal transplant, so some T cells may come from the graft donor.

The chain uses TRBV5-1 and TRBJ2-7, with D hard to call. V was pared by 0 bases and J by 5 bases, with 9 bases between. CDR3 length: 13 amino acids. Germline CDR1 and CDR2: SGHRS and YFSETQ. The CDR3, as DNA: TGCGCCAGCAGCTTGGTAGGGTTCGACGAGCAGTACTTC. Its protein is CASSLVGFDEQYF.

J is TRBJ2-7 and V is TRBV28; D not certain. This CDR3 has 12 amino acids. V lost 2 bases and J 4 bases, leaving 6 bases between the germline ends. Germline CDR1 is MDHEN and CDR2 is SYDVKM. CDR3 sequence (DNA): TGTGCCAGCAGTTTAATGGGGTACGAGCAGTACTTC. Encoded protein: CASSLMGYEQYF.

The chain recombines TRBV28 with TRBJ1-2, with TRBD1 as a possible D gene (5 bases). The germline V gene encodes CDR1 MDHEN and CDR2 SYDVKM. This CDR3 has 12 amino acids. V gave up 5 bases and J gave up 9 bases, with 13 bases separating them. The CDR3 here is CASSLGGGSYTF. DNA of the CDR3: TGTGCCAGCAGTCTTGGGGGAGGGAGCTACACCTTC.

The gene calls are TRBV5-1 and TRBJ2-1, with 10 positions matching TRBD2. This CDR3 has 16 residues. Losses at the gene ends were 0 bases for V and 4 bases for J; bases not matched to a gene: 4. Germline CDR1 SGHRS, CDR2 YFSETQ. The CDR3 nucleotides read TGCGCCAGCAGCTTGGCCTTAGCGGGGGGATACAATGAGCAGTTCTTC. It is translated as CASSLALAGGYNEQFF. Full variable domain (rest looked up from reference TRBV5-1 and TRBJ2-1): KAGVTQTPRYLIKTRGQQVTLSCSPISGHRSVSWYQQTPGQGLQFLFEYFSETQRNKGNFPGRFSGRQFSNSRSEMNVSTLELGDSALYLCASSLALAGGYNEQFFGPGTRLTVL.

This clone was recorded only once. This chain joins TRBV6-1 and TRBJ1-3; D unresolved. The V and J ends lost 8 bases and 0 bases respectively, with 8 bases between them. Germline V lookup: CDR1 MNHNS, CDR2 SASEGT. The CDR3 is made up of 13 amino acids. In DNA, the CDR3 is TGTGCCAGCGAACCGAGCTCTGGAAACACCATATATTTT. Translated: CASEPSSGNTIYF.

A remark on this clone: The junction shows a germline mismatch at one end, possibly a read error. V is TRBV27 and J is TRBJ2-1; D unclear. CDR3 size: 11 residues. Looked up from germline, CDR1 is MNHEY and CDR2 is SMNVEV (reference sequence). CDR3 bases: TGTGCCAGCAGTTACTACGATGAGCAGTTCTTC. Translating gives CASSYYDEQFF.

The chain recombines TRBV4-1 with TRBJ2-7, with D possibly TRBD1 on 5 matching bases. The V gene lost 4 bases and the J gene lost 2 bases, with 12 bases spanning the gap. This CDR3 comprises 14 residues. The germline CDR1 and CDR2 sequences are MGHRA and YSYEKL. CDR3 sequence (DNA): TGCGCCAGCAGCCGGTCAGCAGGGACCTACGAGCAGTACTTC. It translates to CASSRSAGTYEQYF.

The chain couples TRBV5-4 to TRBJ2-1, with 7 positions matching TRBD1. With V trimmed by 4 bases and J by 0 bases, 4 bases remained unmatched. The length of the CDR3 is 15 residues. Germline loops: CDR1 SGHNT, CDR2 YYREEE (reference sequence). The CDR3 protein is CASSPWDSSYNEQFF. In nucleotides, the CDR3 is TGTGCCAGCAGCCCCTGGGACAGCTCCTACAATGAGCAGTTCTTC.

V is TRBV7-6 and J is TRBJ2-2; D tentatively reads TRBD1 or TRBD2 (5 bases each). V was clipped by 1 base and J by 5 bases, with 23 bases between them. The CDR3 contains 19 residues. From germline, CDR1 is SGHVS and CDR2 FNYEAQ. As DNA, the CDR3 is TGTGCCAGCAGCTTAGGGGCTTATGGGGACGGATACGGGACCGGGGAGCTGTTTTTT. As protein: CASSLGAYGDGYGTGELFF.

The chain uses TRBV10-2 and TRBJ1-6; a possible D gene is TRBD1 (5 bases). Germline assignment: CDR1 WSHSY and CDR2 SAAADI. CDR3 length: 13 amino acids. Trimming took off 5 bases at V and 5 bases at J, with 7 bases between the two ends. The CDR3 nucleotides are TGCGCCAGCAGTCCAGGGAATAATTCACCCCTCCACTTT. Encoded protein: CASSPGNNSPLHF.

The V and J genes are TRBV27 and TRBJ2-1; the match to TRBD1 covers 9 bases. V gave up 8 bases and J gave up 3 bases; unmatched junction bases: 5. Per the germline V gene, CDR1 is MNHEY and CDR2 is SMNVEV (reference sequence). The CDR3 runs to 14 residues. The CDR3 DNA is TGTGCCAGCGTTGAGACAGGGGGCTACAATGAGCAGTTCTTC. As protein: CASVETGGYNEQFF.

The CDR3 region has the DNA TGTGCCAGCAGCCCAACTAGCGGGAACTACAATGAGCAGTTCTTC. It yields the protein CASSPTSGNYNEQFF. The gene calls are TRBV13 and TRBJ2-1; 10 bases fit TRBD2. There are 15 residues in the CDR3. With V trimmed by 5 bases and J by 3 bases, 4 bases remained unmatched. CDR1 and CDR2 (germline): PRHDT, FYEKMQ (reference sequence).

A single count supports this clone. V and J are TRBV30 and TRBJ1-6, with 7 bases fitting TRBD1. The CDR3 covers 14 residues. CDR1 and CDR2 (germline): GTSNPN, SVGIG (reference sequence). With 2 bases clipped from V and 4 bases from J, the junction kept 2 bases outside the gene matches. CDR3 amino acids: CAWSPGQYNSPLHF. As DNA, the CDR3 is TGTGCCTGGAGTCCGGGACAGTATAATTCACCCCTCCACTTT.